These 15 T cell receptor beta chains were sequenced from one sample in a study of blood T cell dynamics during melanoma immunotherapy. Time point noted: week 3, after first cycle of checkpoint inhibitor. The repertoire was sequenced with immunoSEQ multiplex PCR; TCRdb's copy has only in-frame clones and lacks some. The table has some 10,000 clones, about 85% seen once. The source material was blood, sampled from a patient treated with checkpoint blockade. Every receptor here comes from a human donor with melanoma.

In this sample, this clone turned up once. This rearrangement joins TRBV2 to TRBJ2-1; 15 bases line up with TRBD2. The V segment lost 9 bases and the J segment 6 bases; nucleotides outside the gene matches: 0. Looked up from germline, CDR1 is SNHLY and CDR2 is FYNNEI. CDR3 size: 13 residues. CDR3 sequence reads: CARGLAGGNEQFF. CDR3 nucleotides: TGTGCCAGGGGACTAGCGGGAGGCAATGAGCAGTTCTTC.

The chain carries TRBV5-1 and TRBJ2-1; TRBD2 is a possible D gene (6 bases). The CDR3 runs to 14 residues. Trimming took 2 bases from V and 7 from J, leaving 13 bases between them. Germline V gene sequence: CDR1 SGHRS, CDR2 YFSETQ. The CDR3 nucleotides are TGCGCCAGCAGCTTTTTCCCTGGGAGGAATGAGCAGTTCTTC. Protein sequence: CASSFFPGRNEQFF.

The V gene is TRBV18, the J gene TRBJ2-2; unclear D gene. Germline V gives CDR1 KGHSH, CDR2 LQKENI. This CDR3 comprises 16 residues. V dropped 2 bases and J dropped 7 bases, with 17 bases sitting between them. The CDR3 DNA reads as TGTGCCAGCTCACCATTATCGGCAGGTTCGATCGGGGAGCTGTTTTTT. As protein: CASSPLSAGSIGELFF. The full variable domain, its missing parts supplied by reference TRBV18 and TRBJ2-2, is NAGVMQNPRHLVRRRGQEARLRCSPMKGHSHVYWYRQLPEEGLKFMVYLQKENIIDESGMPKERFSAEFPKEGPSILRIQQVVRGDSAAYFCASSPLSAGSIGELFFGEGSRLTVL.

The CDR3 sequence: CASTLRGGIYEQYF. The CDR3 DNA reads TGTGCCAGCACCTTGCGGGGGGGTATTTACGAGCAGTACTTC. The genes are TRBV28 and TRBJ2-5, with TRBD2 matching 9 bases. The last part of the DNA fits TRBJ2-7 better; the J call may be wrong. This CDR3 is 14 amino acids long. The germline CDR1 and CDR2 sequences are MDHEN and SYDVKM.

This chain connects TRBV5-1 to TRBJ2-5, with TRBD1 as a possible D gene (5 bases). CDR3 length: 15 residues. The germline V gene has CDR1 SGHRS and CDR2 YFSETQ. The V and J ends lost 0 bases and 5 bases respectively, with 14 bases between them. The CDR3 region has the DNA TGCGCCAGCAGCTTGGAGGCCCGCAGGGTTGAGACCCAGTACTTC. This translates into CASSLEARRVETQYF.

The genes are TRBV7-9 and TRBJ2-6; D may match TRBD1 or TRBD2 (5 bases each). Germline values: CDR1 SEHNR, CDR2 FQNEAQ (reference sequence). The V end lost 5 bases, the J end lost 2 bases, and 22 bases lay between the germline ends. The length of the CDR3 is 19 residues. CDR3 nucleotides: TGTGCCAGCAGCCTCCGGGGCAGACTTATTGACCCTGGGGCCAACGTCCTGACTTTC. The encoded protein is CASSLRGRLIDPGANVLTF. Using reference TRBV7-9 and TRBJ2-6 for the parts outside the CDR3, the full variable domain is DTGVSQNPRHKITKRGQNVTFRCDPISEHNRLYWYRQTLGQGPEFLTYFQNEAQLEKSRLLSDRFSAERPKGSFSTLEIQRTEQGDSAMYLCASSLRGRLIDPGANVLTFGAGSRLTVL.

This chain connects TRBV5-6 to TRBJ2-3; 9 bases align to TRBD2. The CDR3 sequence is 14 residues long. V shed 4 bases and J 4 bases; nucleotides not matched to a gene: 4. The germline gives CDR1 SGHDT, CDR2 YYEEEE. CDR3 coding DNA: TGTGCCAGCAGCCTAGCGGGACGCCCAGATACGCAGTATTTT. This sequence encodes CASSLAGRPDTQYF. Filled out from reference TRBV5-6 and TRBJ2-3, the complete variable domain reads DAGVTQSPTHLIKTRGQQVTLRCSPKSGHDTVSWYQQALGQGPQFIFQYYEEEERQRGNFPDRFSGHQFPNYSSELNVNALLLGDSALYLCASSLAGRPDTQYFGPGTRLTVL.

The V call is TRBV29-1, the J call TRBJ1-1; the D gene is possibly TRBD1 (5 bases). The germline V and J ends were trimmed by 6 bases and 2 bases, with 13 bases remaining between them. Germline CDR1 reads SQVTM; CDR2 reads ANQGSEA. There are 13 residues in the CDR3. The CDR3 spells CSVRYGANTEAFF. The CDR3 DNA is TGCAGCGTAAGGTATGGGGCAAACACTGAAGCTTTCTTT.

V usage is TRBV13 and J usage is TRBJ2-5; TRBD1 agrees at 7 bases. The germline V gene encodes CDR1 PRHDT and CDR2 FYEKMQ (reference sequence). The CDR3 is 16 amino acids. V lost 4 bases to trimming and J lost 5 bases; unmatched junction nucleotides: 13. The CDR3 region is CASSSGWDRGSETQYF. The CDR3 DNA reads as TGTGCCAGCAGCTCGGGTTGGGACAGAGGTTCGGAGACCCAGTACTTC. Full variable domain (missing parts from reference TRBV13 and TRBJ2-5): AAGVIQSPRHLIKEKRETATLKCYPIPRHDTVYWYQQGPGQDPQFLISFYEKMQSDKGSIPDRFSAQQFSDYHSELNMSSLELGDSALYFCASSSGWDRGSETQYFGPGTRLLVL.

The table lists this clone with a count of one. This chain joins TRBV11-2 and TRBJ2-7; 8 nucleotides match TRBD2. Germline CDR1 is SGHAT and CDR2 is FQNNGV. The CDR3 spans 16 residues. J was trimmed by 3 bases and V by 1 base; bases with no gene match: 8. DNA of the CDR3: TGTGCCAGCAGCTTAGGGCCCCTAGCGGGCAACTACGAGCAGTACTTC. It yields the protein CASSLGPLAGNYEQYF.

The chain employs TRBV9 and TRBJ2-6; D is unclear. Per germline, CDR1 SGDLS and CDR2 YYNGEE. This CDR3 spans 14 amino acids. V lost 1 base to trimming and J lost 2 bases, with 4 bases between them. CDR3: CASSVSAGANVLTF. DNA for the CDR3: TGTGCCAGCAGCGTATCAGCTGGGGCCAACGTCCTGACTTTC.

The chain is built from TRBV11-1 and TRBJ2-5; the D is unclear. The length of the CDR3 is 13 residues. Germline CDR1 and CDR2: SGHAT and FQDESV (reference sequence). The germline V and J ends were trimmed by 1 base and 0 bases, with 3 bases remaining between them. CDR3 protein: CASSLGYQETQYF. In DNA, the CDR3 is TGTGCCAGCAGCTTAGGGTACCAAGAGACCCAGTACTTC. Complete variable domain (other parts from reference TRBV11-1 and TRBJ2-5): EAEVAQSPRYKITEKSQAVAFWCDPISGHATLYWYRQILGQGPELLVQFQDESVVDDSQLPKDRFSAERLKGVDSTLKIQPAELGDSAMYLCASSLGYQETQYFGPGTRLLVL.

This chain connects TRBV5-6 to TRBJ2-5, with TRBD2 matching 9 bases. With V trimmed by 4 bases and J by 5 bases, 12 bases remained unmatched. The CDR3 loop spans 16 amino acids. CDR1 is SGHDT and CDR2 is YYEEEE in the germline V gene. CDR3 sequence (DNA): TGTGCCAGCAGCCCCGGGACTAGCCCCAGTAGTGAGACCCAGTACTTC. It yields the protein CASSPGTSPSSETQYF.

As to this clone: The junction departs from the called germline gene at one end, perhaps through a read error. This chain links TRBV10-3 with TRBJ2-7; 7 bases fit TRBD2. CDR3 length: 12 amino acids. Germline V lookup: CDR1 ENHRY, CDR2 SYGVKD. For the CDR3, the DNA is TGTGCCAGCAGTTATGGGGGGGACGAGCAGTACTTC. This gives the protein CASSYGGDEQYF.

In nucleotides, the CDR3 is TGTGCCAGCAGCTTAGAGGAGCTGCCTAGCGCTGCCTACGAGCAGTACTTC. This translates into CASSLEELPSAAYEQYF. This chain joins TRBV7-2 and TRBJ2-7; tentative D call: TRBD2 (6 bases). V was clipped by 1 base and J by 2 bases, with 18 bases between them. The CDR3 length is 17 residues. The germline V gene has CDR1 SGHTA and CDR2 FQGNSA. The variable domain in full, completed from reference TRBV7-2 and TRBJ2-7, reads GAGVSQSPSNKVTEKGKDVELRCDPISGHTALYWYRQSLGQGLEFLIYFQGNSAPDKSGLPSDRFSAERTGGSVSTLTIQRTQQEDSAVYLCASSLEELPSAAYEQYFGPGTRLTVT.